Listed below are T cell receptor beta chains from one sample, sequenced in a study of cytotoxic CD8 clonotypes in ibrutinib-treated CLL. Here immunoSEQ multiplex PCR was the method, and the copy in TCRdb shows in-frame clones only, minus some. The sample carries around 50,000 clones, about three fifths recorded once. Sequencing used PBMCs, obtained after 24 months of ibrutinib treatment. The source is a human donor with chronic lymphocytic leukemia. CDR3s include the opening cysteine and the closing phenylalanine or tryptophan. D genes are given only for firm matches.

CDR3: CASSFPGTVQWEQYF
V: TRBV27
D: TRBD1

CDR3: CASSPDRLSGNEQFF
V: TRBV2
D: .

CDR3: CASSSLAGGRETQYF
V: TRBV7-8
D: TRBD2

CDR3: CASSVGGSTDTQYF
V: TRBV5-1
D: .

CDR3: CASSESSSNHEQYF
V: TRBV10-1
D: .

CDR3: CASSLSTGGGGTYEQYF
V: TRBV27
D: TRBD1

CDR3: CASSLVGQGESAQHF
V: TRBV5-1
D: TRBD1

CDR3: CASSLDRGWEQYF
V: TRBV5-4
D: .

CDR3: CASSEGWGNSPLHF
V: TRBV6-1
D: .

CDR3: CASSPANTGELFF
V: TRBV18
D: .

CDR3: CASTAGAVGYGYTF
V: TRBV6-1
D: .

CDR3: CAISDTPGLGGTGELFF
V: TRBV10-3
D: TRBD2

CDR3: CASSFGLAGGTDTQYF
V: TRBV18
D: TRBD2

CDR3: CASSGPRGTSGGSTDTQYF
V: TRBV2
D: TRBD2

CDR3: CASSRGGSYEQYF
V: TRBV7-8
D: TRBD2

CDR3: CASTVGGPTYEQYF
V: TRBV5-6
D: TRBD2

CDR3: CASSLRFGLGLDYEQYF
V: TRBV5-1
D: TRBD2

CDR3: CASRLDRNEKLFF
V: TRBV2
D: TRBD1

CDR3: CASSLRGAVLTF
V: TRBV5-6
D: .

CDR3: CAIRNSYEQYF
V: TRBV10-3
D: .

CDR3: CASSPNSGTRAKLFF
V: TRBV19
D: .

CDR3: CASREGQYTGELFF
V: TRBV10-2
D: .

CDR3: CASSTRTARGTEAFF
V: TRBV7-9
D: .

CDR3: CASSVATGELFF
V: TRBV9
D: .

CDR3: CASSSAPPAYEQYF
V: TRBV27
D: .

CDR3: CASSLGDGYEQYF
V: TRBV7-9
D: .

CDR3: CATNTGELAEKLFF
V: TRBV6-1
D: TRBD1

CDR3: CASSPGRGYQPQHF
V: TRBV2
D: .

CDR3: CASTPGQGPYEQYF
V: TRBV6-6
D: TRBD1